The clone carrying this TCR beta chain was observed once. The sample comes from a study of blood T cell repertoires in COVID-19. Study at large: PBMCs, B-cell-depleted T cells, or T cells provided the cDNA or gDNA that made up the material.

Authors' data handling: Amplification from reference gene primers served as the basis for estimated nucleated cell counts. Assay used: immunoSEQ multiplex PCR; TCRdb lists only in-frame clones, some missing. The D gene and trimming were derived from the DNA, and the V and J assignments and clone size from that table. The sample yields 170,000 or so clones, approximately 80% seen once. CDR1 is MNHEY and CDR2 is SMNVEV in the germline V gene (reference sequence). This CDR3 region has 15 residues. Trimming at V came to 5 bases and at J to 5 bases, leaving 6 bases not matched to a gene. This receptor was identified in an older woman with acute or convalescent COVID-19. The chain is built from TRBV27 and TRBJ2-2; 9 bases are shared with TRBD1. Sequencing input: peripheral blood. The CDR3 DNA reads as TGTGCCAGCAGTACACCGGGACAGGGTACCGGGGAGCTGTTTTTT. Its protein is CASSTPGQGTGELFF.